This T cell receptor beta chain was identified during a study of T cells in Graves' hyperthyroidism and ophthalmopathy. As regards this clonotype: What it binds is not known.

The TCR beta CDR3 regions underwent amplification using RNA transcripts as the source. The TCR CDR3 first-round RT-PCR relied on the HTBI primer set. TCRdb processed the multiplex PCR reads anew with MiXCR; each CDR3 protein has one entry. The sample comprises approximately 630,000 distinct CDR3 sequences, around 16% of which are singletons, and 3% to 4.5% rests with the top ten. Study findings and constraints: Among clonotypes expanded in thyroid above 0.001, most were also found in blood. Ophthalmopathy and stable hyperthyroidism were separated by a 13 V-J model. Ophthalmopathy was identified by the model a median about 6.4 months ahead of onset.

Hyperthyroidism of Graves' type that showed no ophthalmopathy progression within 18 months was stable. The clonotype comes from a woman younger than 45 with Graves' hyperthyroidism. The sample comprised blood.

CDR3 region: CSASLQKQETQYF. Here the CDR3 DNA reads TGCAGTGCTAGTTTACAGAAACAAGAGACCCAGTACTTC. This chain uses TRBV20-1 with TRBJ2-5; D gene ambiguous. This CDR3 has 13 amino acids. Trimming took off 3 bases at V and 2 bases at J, with 10 bases between the two ends. Germline V gene data show CDR1 as DFQATT and CDR2 as SNEGSKA (reference sequence).